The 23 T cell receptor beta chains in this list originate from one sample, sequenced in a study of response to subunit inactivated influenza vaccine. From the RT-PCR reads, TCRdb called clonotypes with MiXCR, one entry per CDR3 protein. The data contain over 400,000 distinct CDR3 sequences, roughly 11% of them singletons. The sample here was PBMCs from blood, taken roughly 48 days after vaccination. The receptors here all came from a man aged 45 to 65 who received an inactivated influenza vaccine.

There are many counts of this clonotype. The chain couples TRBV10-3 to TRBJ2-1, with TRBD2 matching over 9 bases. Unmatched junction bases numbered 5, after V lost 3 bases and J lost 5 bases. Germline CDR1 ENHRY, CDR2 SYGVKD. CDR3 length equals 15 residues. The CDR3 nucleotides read TGTGCCATCAGTGATGGGCGGGAGGGCGACAATGAGCAGTTCTTC. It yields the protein CAISDGREGDNEQFF.

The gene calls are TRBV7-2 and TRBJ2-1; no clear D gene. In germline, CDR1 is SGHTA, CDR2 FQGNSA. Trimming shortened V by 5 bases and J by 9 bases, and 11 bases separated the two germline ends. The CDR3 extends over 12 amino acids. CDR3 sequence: CASSPNAIEQFF. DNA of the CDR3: TGTGCCAGCAGCCCCAACGCGATTGAGCAGTTCTTC.

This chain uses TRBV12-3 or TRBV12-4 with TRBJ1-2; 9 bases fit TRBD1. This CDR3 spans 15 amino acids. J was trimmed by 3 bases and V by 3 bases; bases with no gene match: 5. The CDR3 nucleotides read TGTGCCAGCAGTTTGCAACAGGGGGCGGACTATGGCTACACCTTC. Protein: CASSLQQGADYGYTF.

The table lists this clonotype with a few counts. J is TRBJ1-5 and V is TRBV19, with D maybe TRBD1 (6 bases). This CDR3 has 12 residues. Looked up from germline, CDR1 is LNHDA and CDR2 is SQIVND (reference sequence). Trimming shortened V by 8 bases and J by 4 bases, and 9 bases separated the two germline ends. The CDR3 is CASGGPNQPQHF. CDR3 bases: TGTGCCAGTGGGGGGCCAAATCAGCCCCAGCATTTT. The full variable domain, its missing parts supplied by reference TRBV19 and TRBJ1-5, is DGGITQSPKYLFRKEGQNVTLSCEQNLNHDAMYWYRQDPGQGLRLIYYSQIVNDFQKGDIAEGYSVSREKKESFPLTVTSAQKNPTAFYLCASGGPNQPQHFGDGTRLSIL.

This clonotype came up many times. The CDR3 loop reads CASSFSSGGATGELFF. CDR3 nucleotide sequence: TGTGCCAGCAGTTTTTCTAGCGGGGGGGCTACCGGGGAGCTGTTTTTT. This chain joins TRBV12-3 or TRBV12-4 and TRBJ2-2; 12 nucleotides line up with TRBD2. Trimming removed 3 bases from V and 5 bases from J; junction bases left unmatched: 4. The CDR3 totals 16 residues.

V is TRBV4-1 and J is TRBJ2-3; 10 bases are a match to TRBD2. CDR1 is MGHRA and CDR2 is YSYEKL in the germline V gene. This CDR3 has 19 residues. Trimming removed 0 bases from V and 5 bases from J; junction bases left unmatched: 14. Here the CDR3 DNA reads TGCGCCAGCAGCCAAGATCTTAGGGGGCTAGCGGGGGTGAAAGATACGCAGTATTTT. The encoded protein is CASSQDLRGLAGVKDTQYF.

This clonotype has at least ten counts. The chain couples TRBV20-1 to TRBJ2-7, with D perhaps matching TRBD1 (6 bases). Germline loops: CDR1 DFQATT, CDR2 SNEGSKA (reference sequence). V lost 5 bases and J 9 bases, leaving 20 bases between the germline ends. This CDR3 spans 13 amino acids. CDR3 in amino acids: CSAAEQGHFSQYF. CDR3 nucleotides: TGCAGTGCTGCAGAGCAGGGGCACTTTTCGCAGTACTTC.

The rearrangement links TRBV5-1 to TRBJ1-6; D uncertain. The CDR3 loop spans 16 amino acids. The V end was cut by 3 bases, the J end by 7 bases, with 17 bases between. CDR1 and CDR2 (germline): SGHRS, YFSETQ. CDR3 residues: CASSYSPGSLNSPLHF. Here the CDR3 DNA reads TGCGCCAGCAGCTATTCTCCGGGGTCTCTCAATTCACCCCTCCACTTT.

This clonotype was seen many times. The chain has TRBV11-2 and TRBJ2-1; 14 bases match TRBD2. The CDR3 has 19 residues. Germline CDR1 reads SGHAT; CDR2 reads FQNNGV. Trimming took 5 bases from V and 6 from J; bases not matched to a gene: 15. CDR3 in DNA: TGTGCCAGCAGCCTAAGAAACACCCGACTAGCGGGGGGGCCCAATGAGCAGTTCTTC. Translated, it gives CASSLRNTRLAGGPNEQFF.

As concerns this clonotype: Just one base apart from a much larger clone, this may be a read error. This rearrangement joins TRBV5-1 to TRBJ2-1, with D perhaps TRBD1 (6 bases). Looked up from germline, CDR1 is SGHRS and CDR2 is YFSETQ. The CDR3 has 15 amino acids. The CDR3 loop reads CASSLAGQSNKEQFF. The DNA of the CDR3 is TGCGCCAGCAGCTTGGCTGGACAGTCAAACAAAGAGCAGTTCTTC.

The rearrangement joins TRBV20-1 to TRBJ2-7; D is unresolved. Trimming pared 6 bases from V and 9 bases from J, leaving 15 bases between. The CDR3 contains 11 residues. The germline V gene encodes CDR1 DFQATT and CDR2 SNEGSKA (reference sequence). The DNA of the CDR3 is TGCAGTGCCGTAGAGGCAGGTCGGCAGTACTTC. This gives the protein CSAVEAGRQYF.

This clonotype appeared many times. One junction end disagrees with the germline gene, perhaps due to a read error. Written as DNA, the CDR3 is TGTGCCAGCAGTCTAGGACAAGCCACAGATACGCAGTATTTT. Its protein is CASSLGQATDTQYF. The chain carries TRBV5-1 and TRBJ2-3, with D perhaps TRBD1 (5 bases). Looked up from germline, CDR1 is SGHRS and CDR2 is YFSETQ. The CDR3 runs to 14 residues.

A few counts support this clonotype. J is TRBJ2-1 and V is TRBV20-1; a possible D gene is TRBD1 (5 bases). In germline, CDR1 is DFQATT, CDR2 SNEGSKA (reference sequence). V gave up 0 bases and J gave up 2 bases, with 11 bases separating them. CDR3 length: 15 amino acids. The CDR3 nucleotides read TGCAGTGCTAGAGATGTCAGGGCCACCTACAATGAGCAGTTCTTC. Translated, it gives CSARDVRATYNEQFF.

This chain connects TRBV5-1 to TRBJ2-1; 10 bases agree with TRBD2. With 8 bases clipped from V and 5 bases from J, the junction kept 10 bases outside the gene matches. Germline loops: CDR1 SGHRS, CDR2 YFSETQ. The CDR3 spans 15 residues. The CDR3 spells CASLGLAGADNEQFF. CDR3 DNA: TGCGCCAGTCTCGGTCTAGCGGGAGCGGACAATGAGCAGTTCTTC.

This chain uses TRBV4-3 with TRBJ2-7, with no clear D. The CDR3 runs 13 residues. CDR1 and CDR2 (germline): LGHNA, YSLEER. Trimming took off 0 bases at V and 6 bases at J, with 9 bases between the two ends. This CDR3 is CASSQEKDLEQYF. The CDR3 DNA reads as TGCGCCAGCAGCCAAGAAAAGGACCTCGAGCAGTACTTC.

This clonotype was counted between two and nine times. This CDR3 is CASRPTLGLAPYNEQFF. The DNA for the CDR3 is TGTGCCAGCCGACCTACCCTGGGACTAGCGCCATACAATGAGCAGTTCTTC. V and J are TRBV27 and TRBJ2-1, with 10 bases that match TRBD2. CDR1 and CDR2 (germline): MNHEY, SMNVEV (reference sequence). The CDR3 length is 17 residues. J was trimmed by 4 bases and V by 8 bases; bases with no gene match: 14.

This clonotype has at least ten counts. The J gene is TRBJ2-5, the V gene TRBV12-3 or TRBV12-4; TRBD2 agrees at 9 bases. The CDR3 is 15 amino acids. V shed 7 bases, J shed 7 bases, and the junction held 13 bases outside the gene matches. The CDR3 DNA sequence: TGTGCCAGCAACCAAAGGGGACTAGCAGGTGGGACCCAGTACTTC. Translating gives CASNQRGLAGGTQYF.

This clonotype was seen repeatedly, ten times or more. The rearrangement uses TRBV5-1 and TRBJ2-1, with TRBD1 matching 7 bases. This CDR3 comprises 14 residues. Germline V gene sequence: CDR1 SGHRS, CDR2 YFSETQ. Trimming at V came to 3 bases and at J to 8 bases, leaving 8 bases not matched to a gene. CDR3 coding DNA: TGCGCCAGCAGCTCTCGACAGGGAAGGGATGAGCAGTTCTTC. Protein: CASSSRQGRDEQFF.

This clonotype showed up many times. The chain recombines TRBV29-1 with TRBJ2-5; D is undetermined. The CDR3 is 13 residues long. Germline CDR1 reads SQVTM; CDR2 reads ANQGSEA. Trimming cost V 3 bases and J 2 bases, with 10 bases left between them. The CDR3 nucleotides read TGCAGCGTTGAGCGGCAGCAACAAGAGACCCAGTACTTC. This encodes CSVERQQQETQYF.

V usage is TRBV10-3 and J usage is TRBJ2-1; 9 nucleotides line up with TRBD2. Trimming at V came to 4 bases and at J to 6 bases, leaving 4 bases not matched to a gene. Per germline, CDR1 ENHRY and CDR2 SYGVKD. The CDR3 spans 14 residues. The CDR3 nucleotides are TGTGCCATCAGTGTCGCGGGGGGGGTCAATGAGCAGTTCTTC. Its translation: CAISVAGGVNEQFF.

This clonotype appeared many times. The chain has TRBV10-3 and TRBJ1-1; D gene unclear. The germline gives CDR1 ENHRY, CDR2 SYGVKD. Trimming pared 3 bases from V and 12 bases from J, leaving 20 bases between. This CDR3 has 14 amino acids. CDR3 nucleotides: TGTGCCATCAGTGACCGGGAACAACCCCTTGGGACTTTCTTT. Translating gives CAISDREQPLGTFF.

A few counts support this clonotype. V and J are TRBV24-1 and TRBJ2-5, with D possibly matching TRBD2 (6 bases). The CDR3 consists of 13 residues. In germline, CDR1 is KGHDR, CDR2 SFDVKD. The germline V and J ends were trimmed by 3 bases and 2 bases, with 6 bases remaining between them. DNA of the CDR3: TGTGCCACCAGTGATGGGGGGCAAGAGACCCAGTACTTC. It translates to CATSDGGQETQYF.

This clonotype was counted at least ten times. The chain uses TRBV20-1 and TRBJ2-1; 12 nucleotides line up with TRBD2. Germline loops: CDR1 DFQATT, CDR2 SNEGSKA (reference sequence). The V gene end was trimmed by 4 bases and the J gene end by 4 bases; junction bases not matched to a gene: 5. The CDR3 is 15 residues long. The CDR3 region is CSATLAGGSYNEQFF. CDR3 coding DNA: TGCAGTGCTACCCTAGCGGGAGGGTCTTACAATGAGCAGTTCTTC.